This TCR beta chain was identified in a study of blood T cell repertoires in COVID-19. There are 13 residues in the CDR3. From germline, CDR1 is SGHAT and CDR2 FQNNGV. V lost 7 bases, J lost 4 bases, and 2 bases stayed unmatched. Only in-frame clones appear in the TCRdb table, and some are missing; sequencing was by immunoSEQ multiplex PCR. The profile shows roughly 300,000 clones, 83% of them singletons. The rearrangement joins TRBV11-2 to TRBJ2-2; 8 bases align to TRBD1. The sample consisted of peripheral blood. The receptor comes from a woman between 45 and 65 years old who had recovered from COVID-19. The CDR3 bases are TGTGCCAGCAACGGACAGGGCACCGGGGAGCTGTTTTTT. As protein: CASNGQGTGELFF. Combining the CDR3 with reference TRBV11-2 and TRBJ2-2 gives the whole variable domain EAGVAQSPRYKIIEKRQSVAFWCNPISGHATLYWYQQILGQGPKLLIQFQNNGVVDDSQLPKDRFSAERLKGVDSTLKIQPAKLEDSAVYLCASNGQGTGELFFGEGSRLTVL.